These T cell receptor beta chains were read from a single sample in a study of PD-1 blockade in mismatch repair-deficient tumors. Here immunoSEQ multiplex PCR was the method, and the copy in TCRdb shows in-frame clones only, minus some. The sample lists some 110,000 clones, approximately 80% occurring once. The source was peripheral blood, collected around 60 weeks after starting pembrolizumab. Source of these receptors: an adult with mismatch repair-deficient cancer. CDR3s include the opening cysteine and the closing phenylalanine or tryptophan. A D gene is named only where the DNA matches it firmly. Clone size is shown for a subset of rows, as once, few, many or a class of expanded clone.

>-|TRBJ1-1|-|TRBV19
CASHSQGMNTEAFF
TGTGCCAGCCACTCCCAGGGAATGAACACTGAAGCTTTCTTT
>TRBD1|TRBJ2-7|-|TRBV5-6
CASSSTGSSYEQYF
TGTGCCAGCAGCTCGACAGGGAGCTCCTACGAGCAGTACTTC
>TRBD2|TRBJ2-7|-|TRBV11-2
CASSRGLEQYF
TGTGCCAGCAGTAGGGGACTAGAGCAGTACTTC
>-|TRBJ1-3|-|TRBV4-1
CASSPDDWVAGNTIYF
TGCGCCAGCAGCCCTGACGACTGGGTTGCTGGAAACACCATATATTTT
>-|TRBJ2-4|few|TRBV14
CASSQGRGRALGKNIQYF
TGTGCCAGCAGCCAAGGGCGGGGACGGGCCCTAGGCAAAAACATTCAGTACTTC
>-|TRBJ2-1|once|TRBV2
CASLPGPYNEQFF
TGTGCCAGCTTACCTGGACCGTACAATGAGCAGTTCTTC
>TRBD1|TRBJ2-5|-|TRBV28
CASSRQGRAQETQYF
TGTGCCAGCAGTCGACAGGGAAGGGCCCAAGAGACCCAGTACTTC
>-|TRBJ2-5|-|TRBV6-5
CASVEGRTQYF
TGTGCCAGCGTCGAGGGAAGGACCCAGTACTTC
>TRBD2|TRBJ2-3|-|TRBV7-3
CASSQLAFGTDTQYF
TGTGCCAGCAGCCAACTAGCGTTCGGCACAGATACGCAGTATTTT
>TRBD2|TRBJ2-7|-|TRBV7-2
CASSDPGLGSSYEQYF
TGTGCCAGCAGCGACCCGGGACTAGGGAGCTCCTACGAGCAGTACTTC
>-|TRBJ2-6|-|TRBV5-6
CASSFPSGANVLTF
TGTGCCAGCAGCTTCCCCTCGGGGGCCAACGTCCTGACTTTC
>-|TRBJ2-7|-|TRBV29-1
CSVQGAYEQYF
TGCAGCGTCCAAGGGGCCTACGAGCAGTACTTC
>-|TRBJ1-4|-|TRBV19
CASSISGLLNEKLFF
TGTGCCAGTAGTATATCAGGACTTCTTAATGAAAAACTGTTTTTT
>-|TRBJ2-7|-|TRBV6-6
CASRSGTVTYEQYF
TGTGCCAGCAGAAGCGGGACAGTGACCTACGAGCAGTACTTC
>-|TRBJ1-3|-|TRBV5-1
CASSWGAGNTIYF
TGCGCCAGCAGCTGGGGGGCTGGAAACACCATATATTTT
>-|TRBJ2-7|-|TRBV6-5
CASSYAKREAVYEQYF
TGTGCCAGCAGTTACGCGAAAAGGGAAGCGGTCTACGAGCAGTACTTC
>-|TRBJ2-5|-|TRBV7-6
CASSLGEQETQYF
TGTGCCAGCAGCTTAGGGGAACAAGAGACCCAGTACTTC
>TRBD2|TRBJ2-7|-|TRBV5-5
CASSPGLAGDNEQYF
TGTGCCAGCAGCCCGGGACTAGCGGGAGACAACGAGCAGTACTTC
>-|TRBJ1-5|-|TRBV9
CASSVEGSSNQPQHF
TGTGCCAGCAGCGTAGAGGGATCTAGCAATCAGCCCCAGCATTTT
>-|TRBJ2-1|-|TRBV19
CASSKNAGLSYNEQFF
TGTGCCAGTAGTAAGAATGCGGGCCTCTCCTACAATGAGCAGTTCTTC
>-|TRBJ2-2|few|TRBV27
CASSVTSLSGELFF
TGTGCCAGCAGCGTGACTAGTTTGAGCGGGGAGCTGTTTTTT
>TRBD1|TRBJ2-4|-|TRBV7-3
CASSLGTGLGNIQYF
TGTGCCAGCAGCTTAGGGACAGGGCTAGGAAACATTCAGTACTTC